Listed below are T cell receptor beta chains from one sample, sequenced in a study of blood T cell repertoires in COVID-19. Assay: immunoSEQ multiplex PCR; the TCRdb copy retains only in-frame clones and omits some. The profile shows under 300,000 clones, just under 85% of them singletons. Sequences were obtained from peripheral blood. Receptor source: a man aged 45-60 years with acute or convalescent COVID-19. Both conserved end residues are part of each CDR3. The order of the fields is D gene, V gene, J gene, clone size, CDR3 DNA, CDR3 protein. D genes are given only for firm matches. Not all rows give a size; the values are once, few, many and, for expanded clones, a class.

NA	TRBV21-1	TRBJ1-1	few	TGTGCCAGCAGCAAATATCACAGGAACACTGAAGCTTTCTTT	CASSKYHRNTEAFF
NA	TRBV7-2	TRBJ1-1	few	TGTGCCAGCAGCTTATGGTATAGGGAGGTCGAAGCTTTCTTT	CASSLWYREVEAFF
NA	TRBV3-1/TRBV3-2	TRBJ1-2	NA	TGTGCCAGCAGCCCCTGGGCAGGGTCGAAATCTAACTATGGCTACACCTTC	CASSPWAGSKSNYGYTF
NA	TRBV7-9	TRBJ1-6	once	TGTGCCAGCAGCTTTGGGTTGGAGTCCCTCCACTTT	CASSFGLESLHF
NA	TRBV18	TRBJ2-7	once	TGTGCCAGCTCACCATTCGACAGCAACGAGCAGTACTTC	CASSPFDSNEQYF
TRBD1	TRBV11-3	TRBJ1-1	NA	TGTGCCAGCAGCAAAGGAGGGGGCATGAACACTGAAGCTTTCTTT	CASSKGGGMNTEAFF
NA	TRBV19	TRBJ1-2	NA	TGTGCCAGTAGTATAGCATCGGGGGTGGGCTATGGCTACACCTTC	CASSIASGVGYGYTF
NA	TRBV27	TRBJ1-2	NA	TGTGCCAGCAGTACCCTAACAGGGAACTATGGCTACACCTTC	CASSTLTGNYGYTF
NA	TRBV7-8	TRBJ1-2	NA	TGTGCCAGCAGCCGGTCGGTGAACTATGGCTACACCTTC	CASSRSVNYGYTF
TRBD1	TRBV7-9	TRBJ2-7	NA	TGTGCCAGCAGCTCAACAGGGGGCGCCTCCTACGAGCAGTACTTC	CASSSTGGASYEQYF
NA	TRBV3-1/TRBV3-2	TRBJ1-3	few	TGTGCCAGCAGGGGCTGGTCGGCTGAAAAACAGGAGCCCTCTGGAAACACCATATATTTT	CASRGWSAEKQEPSGNTIYF
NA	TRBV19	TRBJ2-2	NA	TGTGCCAGTAGTATATCCGCAGGGAACACCGGGGAGCTGTTTTTT	CASSISAGNTGELFF
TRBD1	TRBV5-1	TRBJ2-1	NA	TGCGCCAGCAGCTTAGGACAGGACTACAATGAGCAGTTCTTC	CASSLGQDYNEQFF
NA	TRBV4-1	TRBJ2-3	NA	TGCGCCAGCAGCGTACCGGGTCGTACAGATACGCAGTATTTT	CASSVPGRTDTQYF
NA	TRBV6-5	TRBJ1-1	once	TGTGCCAGCAGTAGACGACTCGGCGGTATAACTGAAGCTTTCTTT	CASSRRLGGITEAFF
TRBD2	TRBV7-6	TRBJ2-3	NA	TGTGCCAGCAGCTTAGAGGCGGGGGATTTCGGCACAGATACGCAGTATTTT	CASSLEAGDFGTDTQYF
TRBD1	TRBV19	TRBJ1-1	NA	TGTGCCAGTAGTATACAGGCAGGGGGCTTGGGCACTGAAGCTTTCTTT	CASSIQAGGLGTEAFF
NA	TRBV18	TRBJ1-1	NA	TGTGCCAGCTCACGGAAAGGGGACACTGAAGCTTTCTTT	CASSRKGDTEAFF